The 10 T cell receptor beta chains given below trace back to one sample, sequenced in a study of vaccination effects on CD4 cells after COVID-19. These receptors' antigens are unknown. Produced via immunoSEQ multiplex PCR; TCRdb's table is partial and in-frame only. This sample has roughly 48,000 clones; around 63% occur once, and the top ten carry 4.5% to 6%. Cultured cells yielded isolated CD4+ T cells after more than nine days. The material sequenced was CD4+ T cells from PBMCs cultured without peptide, taken before COVID-19 vaccination. The receptors were sampled from a human donor who received a COVID-19 vaccine.

As regards this clone: The same CDR3 can be traced to other DNA sequences in this sample. This rearrangement joins TRBV6-1 to TRBJ2-5, with 11 bases aligning to TRBD2. This CDR3 spans 15 amino acids. V lost 2 bases to trimming and J lost 2 bases; unmatched junction nucleotides: 1. Looked up from germline, CDR1 is MNHNS and CDR2 is SASEGT. The DNA of the CDR3 is TGTGCCAGCAGTGAATTAGCGGGGGGGCAAGAGACCCAGTACTTC. This translates into CASSELAGGQETQYF.

The CDR3 sequence: CASTPTHSSGANVLTF. In DNA form, the CDR3 reads TGCGCCAGCACTCCGACACACAGCTCTGGGGCCAACGTCCTGACTTTC. The J gene is TRBJ2-6, the V gene TRBV4-3; D ambiguous. The germline gives CDR1 LGHNA, CDR2 YSLEER. V was trimmed by 7 bases and J by 0 bases, leaving 13 bases between them. The CDR3 contains 16 residues.

In its sample, this clone was seen a few times. This chain uses TRBV5-1 with TRBJ2-5; 9 bases are a match to TRBD1. V dropped 4 bases and J dropped 5; count of bases not matched to a gene: 6. The CDR3 is 14 residues long. Germline V gene lookup returns CDR1 SGHRS and CDR2 YFSETQ. CDR3: CASSVQGARETQYF. The DNA of the CDR3 is TGCGCCAGCAGCGTACAGGGGGCGCGGGAGACCCAGTACTTC. The full variable domain, completed using reference TRBV5-1 and TRBJ2-5, is KAGVTQTPRYLIKTRGQQVTLSCSPISGHRSVSWYQQTPGQGLQFLFEYFSETQRNKGNFPGRFSGRQFSNSRSEMNVSTLELGDSALYLCASSVQGARETQYFGPGTRLLVL.

A few counts support this clone. This chain connects TRBV5-4 to TRBJ2-2; D gene ambiguous. The CDR3 runs 13 residues. Per germline, CDR1 SGHNT and CDR2 YYREEE (reference sequence). The ends were cut back, 2 bases at V and 6 bases at J, with 8 bases in the middle. The CDR3 sequence: CASSFRNPGELFF. The DNA for the CDR3 is TGTGCCAGCAGCTTCCGTAACCCCGGGGAGCTGTTTTTT. Filled out from reference TRBV5-4 and TRBJ2-2, the complete variable domain reads ETGVTQSPTHLIKTRGQQVTLRCSSQSGHNTVSWYQQALGQGPQFIFQYYREEENGRGNFPPRFSGLQFPNYSSELNVNALELDDSALYLCASSFRNPGELFFGEGSRLTVL.

The chain recombines TRBV10-3 with TRBJ1-1; 8 nucleotides align to TRBD1. The CDR3 is 16 residues long. Germline CDR1 ENHRY, CDR2 SYGVKD. The junction had 14 bases not matched to a gene; V was cut back by 10 bases and J by 1 base. The CDR3 reads CASKGTGGFTNTEAFF. CDR3 sequence (DNA): TGTGCCAGCAAGGGTACAGGGGGGTTTACGAACACTGAAGCTTTCTTT.

This rearrangement joins TRBV15 to TRBJ1-2; 9 positions match TRBD1. Germline V gives CDR1 LNHNV, CDR2 YYDKDF (reference sequence). V was pared by 3 bases and J by 4 bases, with 3 bases of the junction left unmatched. CDR3 size: 14 residues. The CDR3 DNA reads as TGTGCCACCAGCAGGGTGACAGGGGGCTATGGCTACACCTTC. Translation: CATSRVTGGYGYTF.

The V gene is TRBV7-2, the J gene TRBJ2-5; 12 bases map to TRBD2. Germline V gives CDR1 SGHTA, CDR2 FQGNSA. V lost 2 bases and J lost 2; bases outside the gene matches: 6. The CDR3 covers 17 residues. The CDR3, as DNA: TGTGCCAGCAGCTTACTGGGACTAGCGGGCTTACAAGAGACCCAGTACTTC. As protein: CASSLLGLAGLQETQYF. Combining the CDR3 with reference TRBV7-2 and TRBJ2-5 gives the whole variable domain GAGVSQSPSNKVTEKGKDVELRCDPISGHTALYWYRQSLGQGLEFLIYFQGNSAPDKSGLPSDRFSAERTGGSVSTLTIQRTQQEDSAVYLCASSLLGLAGLQETQYFGPGTRLLVL.

The rearrangement joins TRBV6-6 to TRBJ2-7, with TRBD1 identical over 8 bases. CDR3 size: 14 residues. Germline CDR1 MNHNY, CDR2 SVGAGI (reference sequence). The ends lost 4 bases at V and 3 bases at J; junction bases unmatched: 5. CDR3 region: CASSSQGAVYEQYF. CDR3 bases: TGTGCCAGCAGTTCCCAGGGGGCCGTCTACGAGCAGTACTTC.

The chain uses TRBV12-3 or TRBV12-4 and TRBJ2-3; D not resolved. CDR3 length: 12 residues. V was shortened by 3 bases and J by 5 bases, with 6 bases between the two germline ends. The CDR3: CASSFPGDTQYF. CDR3 nucleotides: TGTGCCAGCAGTTTCCCCGGAGATACGCAGTATTTT.

The V and J genes are TRBV30 and TRBJ1-5, with D possibly being TRBD1 (5 bases). Germline V CDR1 and CDR2: GTSNPN, SVGIG (reference sequence). V lost 6 bases and J 9 bases, leaving 18 bases between the germline ends. This CDR3 region has 13 residues. CDR3 residues: CACSGTERGPQHF. In DNA form, the CDR3 reads TGTGCCTGCTCAGGGACGGAACGAGGGCCCCAGCATTTT.